This T cell receptor beta chain is drawn from a study of graft-versus-host responses after intestinal transplantation. Study details: The study gave all recipients anti-thymocyte globulin induction, then tacrolimus and steroids for approximately three years.

V shed 6 bases, J shed 6 bases, and the junction held 10 bases outside the gene matches. Germline V gives CDR1 MDHEN, CDR2 SYDVKM. The CDR3 is 15 residues long. Comment on this clone: Its antigen is not identified.

Study results and caveats: Some patients had graft-donor T cell macrochimerism, and their allografts showed high graft-versus-host to host-versus-graft clonal ratios. The recipient marrow held GvH clones, and some of them showed up first in ileum or blood.

TCRdb's copy holds only in-frame clones and misses some; the assay was immunoSEQ multiplex PCR. The sample carries around 110,000 clones, just over 90% recorded once. The chain couples TRBV28 to TRBJ2-2; 7 bases map to TRBD1. The sequences come from unstimulated CD4+ T cells sorted from spleen or lymph node cells, collected before intestinal transplant. This receptor was obtained from a human donor who received an intestinal transplant. The CDR3 nucleotides read TGTGCCAGCAGCTCTCTCGACAGGGTGTCCGGGGAGCTGTTTTTT. Encoded protein: CASSSLDRVSGELFF.